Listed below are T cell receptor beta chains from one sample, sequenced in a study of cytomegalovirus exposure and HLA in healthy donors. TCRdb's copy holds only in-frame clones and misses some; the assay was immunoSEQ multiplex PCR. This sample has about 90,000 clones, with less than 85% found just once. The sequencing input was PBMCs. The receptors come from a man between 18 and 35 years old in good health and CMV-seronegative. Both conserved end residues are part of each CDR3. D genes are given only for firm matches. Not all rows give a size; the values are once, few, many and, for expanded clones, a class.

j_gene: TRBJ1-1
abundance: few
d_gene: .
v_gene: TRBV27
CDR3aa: CASSLKVEREAFF
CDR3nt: TGTGCCAGCAGTTTAAAAGTTGAGAGGGAAGCTTTCTTT

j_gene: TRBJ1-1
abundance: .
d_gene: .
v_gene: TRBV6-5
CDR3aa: CASSRSLNTEAFF
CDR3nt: TGTGCCAGCAGTCGGTCATTGAACACTGAAGCTTTCTTT

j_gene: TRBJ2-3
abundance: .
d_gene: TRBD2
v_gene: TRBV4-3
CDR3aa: CASSQEASGRGWGTDTQYF
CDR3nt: TGCGCCAGCAGCCAAGAGGCTAGCGGGAGGGGATGGGGCACAGATACGCAGTATTTT

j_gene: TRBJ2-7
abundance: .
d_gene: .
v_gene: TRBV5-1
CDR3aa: CASSFSEVGSSYEQYF
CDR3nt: TGCGCCAGCAGCTTCTCCGAGGTCGGGAGCTCCTACGAGCAGTACTTC

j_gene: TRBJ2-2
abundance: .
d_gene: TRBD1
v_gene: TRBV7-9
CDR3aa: CASSLGDRELFF
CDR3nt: TGTGCCAGCAGCTTAGGGGACAGAGAGCTGTTTTTT

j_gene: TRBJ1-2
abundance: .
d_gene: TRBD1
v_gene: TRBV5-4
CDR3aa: CASSLRQGVHYGYTF
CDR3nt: TGTGCCAGCAGCCTCCGACAGGGCGTACACTATGGCTACACCTTC

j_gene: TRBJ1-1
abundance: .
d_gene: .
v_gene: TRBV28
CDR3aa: CASSWRARNTEAFF
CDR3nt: TGTGCCAGCAGTTGGCGGGCAAGGAACACTGAAGCTTTCTTT

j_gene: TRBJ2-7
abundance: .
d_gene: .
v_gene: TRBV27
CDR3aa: CASSLYREGEQYF
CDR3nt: TGTGCCAGCAGTTTATACAGGGAGGGTGAGCAGTACTTC

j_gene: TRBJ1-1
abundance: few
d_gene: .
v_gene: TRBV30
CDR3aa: CAWSEQLNTEAFF
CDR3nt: TGTGCCTGGAGTGAACAGCTGAACACTGAAGCTTTCTTT

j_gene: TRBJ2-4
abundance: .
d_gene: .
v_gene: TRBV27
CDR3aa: CASSFRGLAVNIQYF
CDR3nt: TGTGCCAGCAGTTTCCGGGGTCTAGCCGTGAACATTCAGTACTTC

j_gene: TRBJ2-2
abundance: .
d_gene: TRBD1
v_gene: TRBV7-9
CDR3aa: CASSLLRGQNTGELFF
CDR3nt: TGTGCCAGCAGCTTATTGAGGGGGCAAAACACCGGGGAGCTGTTTTTT

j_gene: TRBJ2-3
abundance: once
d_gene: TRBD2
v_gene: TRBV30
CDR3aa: CAWSAAGLAGVDTQYF
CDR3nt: TGTGCCTGGAGTGCAGCCGGGCTAGCGGGAGTAGATACGCAGTATTTT

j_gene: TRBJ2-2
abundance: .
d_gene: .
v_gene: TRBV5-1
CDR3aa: CASSDRQRTGELFF
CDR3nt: TGCGCCAGCAGCGATCGCCAGAGGACCGGGGAGCTGTTTTTT

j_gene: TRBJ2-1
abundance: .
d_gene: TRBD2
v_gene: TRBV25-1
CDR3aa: CASSPGTSSPYNEQFF
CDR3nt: TGTGCCAGCAGTCCCGGGACTAGCAGTCCCTACAATGAGCAGTTCTTC

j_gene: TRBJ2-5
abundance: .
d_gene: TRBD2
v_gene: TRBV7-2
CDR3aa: CASSLGAGVRETQYF
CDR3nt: TGTGCCAGCAGCTTAGGGGCGGGGGTCCGAGAGACCCAGTACTTC

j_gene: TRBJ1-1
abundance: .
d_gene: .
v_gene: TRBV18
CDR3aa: CASSARTDGNTEAFF
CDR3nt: TGTGCCAGCTCGGCCCGGACAGACGGGAACACTGAAGCTTTCTTT

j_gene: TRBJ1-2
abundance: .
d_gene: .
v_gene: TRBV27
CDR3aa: CASSFLTGTFFYGYTF
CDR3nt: TGTGCCAGCAGTTTCCTAACAGGCACTTTCTTCTATGGCTACACCTTC

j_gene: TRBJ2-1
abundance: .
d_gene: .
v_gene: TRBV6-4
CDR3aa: CAGSVVAASSYNEQFF
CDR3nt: TGTGCCGGCAGTGTGGTAGCGGCGTCTTCCTACAATGAGCAGTTCTTC

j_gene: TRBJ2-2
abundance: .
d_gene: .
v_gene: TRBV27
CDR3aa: CASSFLDGELFF
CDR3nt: TGTGCCAGCAGTTTTCTAGATGGGGAGCTGTTTTTT

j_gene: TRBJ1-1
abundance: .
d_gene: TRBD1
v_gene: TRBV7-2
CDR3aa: CASSSTVGQGEAFF
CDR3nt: TGTGCCAGCAGTTCAACGGTTGGACAGGGAGAAGCTTTCTTT

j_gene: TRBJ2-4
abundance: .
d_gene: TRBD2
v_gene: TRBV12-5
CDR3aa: CASGLLLAGSKGFGKNIQYF
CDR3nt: TGTGCTAGTGGTTTGCTTCTAGCGGGGAGTAAGGGTTTTGGCAAAAACATTCAGTACTTC

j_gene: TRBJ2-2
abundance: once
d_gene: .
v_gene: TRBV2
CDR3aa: CASSREGLNTGELFF
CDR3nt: TGTGCCAGCAGTCGTGAGGGCCTGAACACCGGGGAGCTGTTTTTT

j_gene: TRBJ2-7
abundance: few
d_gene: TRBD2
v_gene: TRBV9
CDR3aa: CASSDTSGYTYEQYF
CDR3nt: TGTGCCAGCAGTGACACTAGCGGGTACACCTACGAGCAGTACTTC

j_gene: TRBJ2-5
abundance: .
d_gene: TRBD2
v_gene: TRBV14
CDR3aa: CASSPTRGQETQYF
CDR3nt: TGTGCCAGCAGCCCTACGCGGGGGCAAGAGACCCAGTACTTC

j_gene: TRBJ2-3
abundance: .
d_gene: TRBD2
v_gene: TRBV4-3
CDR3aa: CASSQEASGSVDTQYF
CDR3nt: TGCGCCAGCAGCCAAGAGGCTAGCGGGAGTGTCGATACGCAGTATTTT

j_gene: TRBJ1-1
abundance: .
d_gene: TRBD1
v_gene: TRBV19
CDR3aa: CASATDRAGTEAFF
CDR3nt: TGTGCCAGTGCAACAGACAGGGCAGGCACTGAAGCTTTCTTT

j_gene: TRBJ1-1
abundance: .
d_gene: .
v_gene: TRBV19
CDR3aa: CASKDAGRLLVEAFF
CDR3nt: TGTGCCAGCAAGGATGCAGGGCGGCTGCTTGTTGAAGCTTTCTTT

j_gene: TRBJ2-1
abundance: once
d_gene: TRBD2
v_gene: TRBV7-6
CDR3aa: CASSSPGLAYNEQFF
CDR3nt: TGTGCCAGCAGCTCACCGGGACTAGCGTACAATGAGCAGTTCTTC

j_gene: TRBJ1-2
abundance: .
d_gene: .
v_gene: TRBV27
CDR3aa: CASSPTGHGYTF
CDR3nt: TGTGCCAGCAGTCCTACAGGGCATGGCTACACCTTC

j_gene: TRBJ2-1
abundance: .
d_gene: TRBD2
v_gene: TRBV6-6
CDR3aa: CASSLAGVRNEQFF
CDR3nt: TGTGCCAGCTCCCTAGCGGGAGTGAGGAATGAGCAGTTCTTC

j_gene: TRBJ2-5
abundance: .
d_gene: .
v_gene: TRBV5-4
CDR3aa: CASSSGQFQETQYF
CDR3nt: TGTGCCAGCAGCTCTGGACAGTTCCAAGAGACCCAGTACTTC

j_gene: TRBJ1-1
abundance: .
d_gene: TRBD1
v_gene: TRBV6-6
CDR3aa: CAGGQGTGDPEAFF
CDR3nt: TGTGCCGGAGGACAGGGTACGGGCGACCCCGAAGCTTTCTTT

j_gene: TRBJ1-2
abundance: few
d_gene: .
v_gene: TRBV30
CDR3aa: CAWSYQSGGYTF
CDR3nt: TGTGCCTGGAGTTACCAGTCGGGTGGCTACACCTTC

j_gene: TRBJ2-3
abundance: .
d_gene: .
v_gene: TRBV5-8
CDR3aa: CASRSRFTDTQYF
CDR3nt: TGTGCCAGCAGGTCGAGATTCACAGATACGCAGTATTTT

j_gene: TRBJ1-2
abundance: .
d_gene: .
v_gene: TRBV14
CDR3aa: CASSQDPGVYGYTF
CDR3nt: TGTGCCAGCAGCCAAGATCCGGGGGTCTATGGCTACACCTTC

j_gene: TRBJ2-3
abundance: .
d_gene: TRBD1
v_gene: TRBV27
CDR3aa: CASKRWTGGGDTQYF
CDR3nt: TGTGCCAGCAAAAGGTGGACAGGGGGTGGAGATACGCAGTATTTT

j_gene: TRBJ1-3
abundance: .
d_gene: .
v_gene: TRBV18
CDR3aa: CASSPVDTIYF
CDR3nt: TGTGCCAGCTCACCAGTAGACACCATATATTTT

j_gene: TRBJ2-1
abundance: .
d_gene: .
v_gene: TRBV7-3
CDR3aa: CASSPQGGSGSRNEQFF
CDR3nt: TGTGCCAGCAGCCCCCAGGGGGGGAGCGGGAGTAGAAATGAGCAGTTCTTC

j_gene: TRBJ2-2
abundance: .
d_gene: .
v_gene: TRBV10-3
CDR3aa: CAISGGRGLNTGELFF
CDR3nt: TGTGCCATCAGCGGGGGGCGAGGGTTGAACACCGGGGAGCTGTTTTTT

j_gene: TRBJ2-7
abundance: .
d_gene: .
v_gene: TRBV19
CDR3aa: CASRHDKKSSYEQYF
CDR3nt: TGTGCCAGTAGACACGACAAAAAGAGCTCCTACGAGCAGTACTTC

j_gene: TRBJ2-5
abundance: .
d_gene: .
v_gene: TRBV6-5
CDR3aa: CASSYKGGAETQYF
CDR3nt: TGTGCCAGCAGTTACAAAGGTGGGGCCGAGACCCAGTACTTC

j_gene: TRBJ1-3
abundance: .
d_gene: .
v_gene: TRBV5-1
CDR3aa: CASSLGSGTGNTIYF
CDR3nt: TGCGCCAGCAGCTTGGGATCGGGGACTGGAAACACCATATATTTT

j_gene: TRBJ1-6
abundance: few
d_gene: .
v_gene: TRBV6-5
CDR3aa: CASSSLGSYNSPLHF
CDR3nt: TGTGCCAGCAGCTCCCTAGGATCCTATAATTCACCCCTCCACTTT